Below are 8 T cell receptor beta chains sequenced from a single sample in a study of blood T cells in healthy people across ages. It was with a sample-barcoded 5' primer and a J-beta primer mix that a second PCR of about 6 to 11 cycles was run. TCRdb recomputed calls from the 5' RACE reads with MiXCR, one row per CDR3 protein. The profile shows about 1.4 million distinct CDR3 sequences, approximately 63% of them singletons. The sequenced sample was blood. All receptors come from a man aged 18 to 29 in good health.

The V and J genes are TRBV12-5 and TRBJ2-4; a weak D match, TRBD2 (6 bases). Near its end, the DNA agrees better with TRBJ2-7, so the J call may be wrong. The CDR3 is 14 amino acids. Germline V gives CDR1 LGHNT, CDR2 FRNRAP. Written as DNA, the CDR3 is TGTGCTAGTGGTTTGCGGGGGTATAGGTACGAGCAGTACTTC. It specifies CASGLRGYRYEQYF.

The gene calls are TRBV10-3 and TRBJ2-1; 9 bases are a match to TRBD2. J gave up 6 bases and V 7 bases, and 10 bases lay outside the gene matches. There are 15 residues in the CDR3. Germline lookup yields CDR1 ENHRY and CDR2 SYGVKD. The CDR3 DNA reads as TGTGCCATCATGGCCGGAGCGGGAGGTGGCAATGAGCAGTTCTTC. The encoded protein is CAIMAGAGGGNEQFF.

This clonotype appeared a few times. This chain joins TRBV10-3 and TRBJ2-1; TRBD2 agrees at 7 bases. After removal of 4 bases from V and 8 bases from J, the junction contained 11 bases not matched to a gene. Germline CDR1 ENHRY, CDR2 SYGVKD. The length of the CDR3 is 15 residues. CDR3 loop: CAISVAGDIGYEQFF. The CDR3 DNA follows: TGTGCCATCAGTGTGGCGGGGGATATTGGTTATGAGCAGTTCTTC.

This chain joins TRBV7-8 and TRBJ1-4, with a possible D match to TRBD1 (5 bases). The CDR3 sequence is 20 residues long. Deletions cut 3 bases from V and 2 bases from J, with 25 bases between. Germline V gene data show CDR1 as SGHVS and CDR2 as FQNEAQ. Written as DNA, the CDR3 is TGTGCCAGCAGCTTGGGGAGGACCCAACTTAGGGGTGCTACTAATGAAAAACTGTTTTTT. It yields the protein CASSLGRTQLRGATNEKLFF.

This chain uses TRBV15 with TRBJ2-5; D is unresolved. V shed 0 bases and J shed 1 base, with 6 bases lying between them. CDR1 LNHNV and CDR2 YYDKDF come from the germline V gene (reference sequence). The CDR3 spans 14 residues. CDR3 protein: CATSRDAFQETQYF. CDR3 nucleotide sequence: TGTGCCACCAGCAGAGATGCGTTCCAAGAGACCCAGTACTTC.

J is TRBJ2-1 and V is TRBV6-1; D unresolved. Germline CDR1 and CDR2: MNHNS and SASEGT. V lost 5 bases and J lost 12, with 29 bases in between. This CDR3 has 17 amino acids. In DNA form, the CDR3 reads TGTGCCAGCAGTATAGTTTTTTTGGGAAGGTTGGGTACTGGGCAGTTCTTC. This gives the protein CASSIVFLGRLGTGQFF.

V gene TRBV5-8 combines with J gene TRBJ2-2; D may correspond to TRBD1 or TRBD2 (5 bases each). V was clipped by 4 bases and J by 1 base, with 14 bases between them. This CDR3 contains 16 residues. Germline values: CDR1 SGHTS, CDR2 YDEGEE. The CDR3 DNA is TGTGCCAGCAGCGAAAGGGACCTCGAGAACACCGGGGAGCTGTTTTTT. It specifies CASSERDLENTGELFF.

The rearrangement uses TRBV20-1 and TRBJ2-1; 9 nucleotides align to TRBD1. After removal of 0 bases from V and 0 bases from J, the junction contained 12 bases not matched to a gene. The CDR3 consists of 19 residues. The germline CDR1 and CDR2 sequences are DFQATT and SNEGSKA (reference sequence). CDR3 amino acids: CSARDEGGQGGFSYNEQFF. CDR3 DNA sequence: TGCAGTGCTAGAGATGAAGGGGGACAGGGAGGTTTCTCCTACAATGAGCAGTTCTTC.